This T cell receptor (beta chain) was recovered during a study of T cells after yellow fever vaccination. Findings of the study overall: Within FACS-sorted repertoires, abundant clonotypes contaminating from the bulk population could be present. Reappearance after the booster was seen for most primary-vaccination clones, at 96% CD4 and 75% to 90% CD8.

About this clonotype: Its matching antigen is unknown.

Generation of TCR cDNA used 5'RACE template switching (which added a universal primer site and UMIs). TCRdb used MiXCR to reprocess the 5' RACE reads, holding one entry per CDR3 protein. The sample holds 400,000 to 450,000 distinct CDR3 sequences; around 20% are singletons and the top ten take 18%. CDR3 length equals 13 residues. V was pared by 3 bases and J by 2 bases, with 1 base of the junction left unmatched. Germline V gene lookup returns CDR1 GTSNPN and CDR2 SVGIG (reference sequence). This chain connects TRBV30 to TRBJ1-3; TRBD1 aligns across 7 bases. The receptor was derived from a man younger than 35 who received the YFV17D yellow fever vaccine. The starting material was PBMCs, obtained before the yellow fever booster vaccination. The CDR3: CAWSRGTGNTIYF. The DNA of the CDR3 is TGTGCCTGGAGCAGGGGGACTGGAAACACCATATATTTT.